Listed below are T cell receptor beta chains from one sample, sequenced in a study of blood T cell repertoires in COVID-19. Sequenced by immunoSEQ multiplex PCR; TCRdb stores in-frame clones only, minus some. The sample shows approximately 250,000 clones, about 90% of them seen only once. The sample comprised peripheral blood. The receptor set was obtained from a woman aged 70-85 years with COVID-19, enrolled during active disease. CDR3s include the opening cysteine and the closing phenylalanine or tryptophan. Each record gives: clone size, V gene, J gene, D gene, CDR3 DNA, CDR3 protein. A D gene is named only where the DNA matches it firmly. Clone size, where shown, is once, few, many, or a class for clones that have expanded.

-	TRBV19	TRBJ1-2	-	TGTGCCAGTAGTATTTCTACAGACTATGGCTACACCTTC	CASSISTDYGYTF
-	TRBV9	TRBJ2-1	TRBD2	TGTGCCAGCAGCTATACCGGGACTAGTTACAATGAGCAGTTCTTC	CASSYTGTSYNEQFF
-	TRBV5-1	TRBJ1-6	-	TGCGCCAGCAGCTTGGCCCGCAGGGGTTCACCCCTCCACTTT	CASSLARRGSPLHF
once	TRBV4-2	TRBJ1-5	-	TGTGCCAGCAGCCACGCGGGTAGCAATCAGCCCCAGCATTTT	CASSHAGSNQPQHF
-	TRBV27	TRBJ2-2	-	TGTGCCAGCAGTTTAAACAGGGAGAGCACCGGGGAGCTGTTTTTT	CASSLNRESTGELFF
-	TRBV3-1/TRBV3-2	TRBJ2-7	-	TGTGCCAGCAGCCAAGTCTTCCACGAGCAGTACTTC	CASSQVFHEQYF
-	TRBV5-8	TRBJ1-5	TRBD1	TGTGCCAGCACTATCCCAGGGGGCCAGGGGCCCCAGCATTTT	CASTIPGGQGPQHF
-	TRBV7-9	TRBJ2-1	TRBD2	TGTGCCAGCAGCCCGACGACTAGCGGGAGGAGAAATGAGCAGTTCTTC	CASSPTTSGRRNEQFF
-	TRBV15	TRBJ2-7	TRBD1	TGTGCCACCAGCAGAGATCTGACAGGGAACTCCTACGAGCAGTACTTC	CATSRDLTGNSYEQYF
-	TRBV28	TRBJ2-7	TRBD2	TGTGCCAGCAGTTTGACGGGACTAGCGGCAGGGGGGCTCTCCTACGAGCAGTACTTC	CASSLTGLAAGGLSYEQYF
-	TRBV7-2	TRBJ2-7	-	TGTGCCAGCAGCTTAACAGGGCTCTACGAGCAGTACTTC	CASSLTGLYEQYF
-	TRBV19	TRBJ2-5	TRBD1	TGTGCCAGTAGTGCACGGACAGGGGGAAAAGAGACCCAGTACTTC	CASSARTGGKETQYF
-	TRBV27	TRBJ1-4	-	TGTGCCAGCGCCTTTCGGCGGAATGAAAAACTGTTTTTT	CASAFRRNEKLFF
-	TRBV7-3	TRBJ1-2	TRBD1	TGTGCCAGCAGCTCTACGGGACAGTTCGATAGGGGCTACACCTTC	CASSSTGQFDRGYTF
-	TRBV11-2	TRBJ2-7	-	TGTGCCAGCAGCCCCCCCCGTTACGAGCAGTACTTC	CASSPPRYEQYF
-	TRBV9	TRBJ2-2	-	TGTGCCAGCAGCCTTACGGGACACATCACCGGGGAGCTGTTTTTT	CASSLTGHITGELFF
-	TRBV10-3	TRBJ1-6	TRBD1	TGTGCCATCAGGCCGACAGGGGAGGATAATTCACCCCTCCACTTT	CAIRPTGEDNSPLHF
-	TRBV2	TRBJ2-7	TRBD1	TGTGCCAGCACCGAAAGGACAGGGGGCGGTTACGAGCAGTACTTC	CASTERTGGGYEQYF
-	TRBV11-1	TRBJ1-1	TRBD1	TGTGCCAGCAGCAGGGACAGGGATGAAGCTTTCTTT	CASSRDRDEAFF
-	TRBV23-1	TRBJ2-7	TRBD2	TGCGCCAGCAGTCAGCGGGAGATCGAATACGAGCAGTACTTC	CASSQREIEYEQYF
-	TRBV10-3	TRBJ2-1	-	TGTGCCATCAGTGAGTCCACAGGTCGCAACTATGAGCAGTTCTTC	CAISESTGRNYEQFF
-	TRBV10-3	TRBJ1-1	-	TGTGCCACCCGGGGTGCAGAGAACACTGAAGCTTTCTTT	CATRGAENTEAFF
once	TRBV4-2	TRBJ2-6	-	TGTGCCAGCAGCCAATTGGGGAGCGACGTCCTGACTTTC	CASSQLGSDVLTF
-	TRBV5-4	TRBJ2-1	TRBD2	TGTGCCAGCAGCCACGCTGGACTAGTGAGGGACAATGAGCAGTTCTTC	CASSHAGLVRDNEQFF
once	TRBV5-1	TRBJ2-1	-	TGCGCCAGCAGCCCCACCACCGGGACACCCAGAGGTGAGCAGTTCTTC	CASSPTTGTPRGEQFF
-	TRBV6-4	TRBJ1-2	TRBD1	TGTGCCAGCAGTGACACCGGGACAGGGGATGGGAGCTATGGCTACACCTTC	CASSDTGTGDGSYGYTF
few	TRBV5-1	TRBJ2-2	-	TGCGCCAGCAGAATTAGGGGGAGAGAGAACACCGGGGAGCTGTTTTTT	CASRIRGRENTGELFF
once	TRBV3-1/TRBV3-2	TRBJ1-1	-	TGTGCCAGCAGCCAAGCGTGGAGTGAAGCTTTCTTT	CASSQAWSEAFF
-	TRBV28	TRBJ1-5	-	TGTGCCAGCAGTTTGTCGGGGGATAGCAATCAGCCCCAGCATTTT	CASSLSGDSNQPQHF
-	TRBV6-1	TRBJ1-2	-	TGTGCCAGCAGTGAATCCACCAGTGGTGGCTACACCTTC	CASSESTSGGYTF
-	TRBV27	TRBJ1-2	-	TGTGCCAGCAGTTTATCGCGACAGAACTATGGCTACACCTTC	CASSLSRQNYGYTF
once	TRBV25-1	TRBJ1-2	TRBD1	TGTGCCAGCAGTGCAGGGGGCGCCGGCTATGGCTACACCTTC	CASSAGGAGYGYTF
-	TRBV10-3	TRBJ1-1	TRBD1	TGTGCCGCCGTCCCGGGACAGGGAAGATACACTGAAGCTTTCTTT	CAAVPGQGRYTEAFF
-	TRBV7-2	TRBJ2-4	TRBD1	TGTGCCAGCAGCTTACGCCGGGACAGAGGCTTTAGCATTCAGTACTTC	CASSLRRDRGFSIQYF
-	TRBV9	TRBJ2-7	-	TGTGCCAGCAGCGTAGATCCCGGGACTGGCACCTACGAGCAGTACTTC	CASSVDPGTGTYEQYF
-	TRBV4-3	TRBJ2-7	TRBD1	TGCGCCAGCAGCCTTCGCGCACAGGGGGCTTACGAGCAGTACTTC	CASSLRAQGAYEQYF
-	TRBV5-4	TRBJ1-6	-	TGTGCCAGCAGATTGGACTTCGGGAATTCACCCCTCCACTTT	CASRLDFGNSPLHF
-	TRBV6-5	TRBJ1-5	TRBD1	TGTGCCAGCAGTCGGGACAGGGAGGCCAATCAGCCCCAGCATTTT	CASSRDREANQPQHF
once	TRBV7-2	TRBJ1-1	-	TGTGCCAGCAGCTTAGCGCTGACAGCTGAAGCTTTCTTT	CASSLALTAEAFF
-	TRBV19	TRBJ2-7	-	TGTGCCAGTAGTGCCGGACTCGGTGGTGTGGAGCAGTACTTC	CASSAGLGGVEQYF
few	TRBV7-3	TRBJ2-7	-	TGTGCCAGCAGCTCTGAGCGGACTACTTACTCCTACGAGCAGTACTTC	CASSSERTTYSYEQYF
few	TRBV15	TRBJ2-5	-	TGTGCCACCAGCAGAGATCGGTCAGGGGGGAAAGAGACCCAGTACTTC	CATSRDRSGGKETQYF
-	TRBV10-3	TRBJ2-4	TRBD2	TGTGCCATCAGTGAGTGGGTAGCGGGAGACCCCGCCAAAAACATTCAGTACTTC	CAISEWVAGDPAKNIQYF
-	TRBV11-3	TRBJ1-1	TRBD1	TGTGCCAGCAGCTTAGTGACAGGGGATCGGACTGAAGCTTTCTTT	CASSLVTGDRTEAFF
-	TRBV5-4	TRBJ2-1	TRBD2	TGTGCCAGCAGCTTGGGTCTAGCGGGAGCCTACAATGAGCAGTTCTTC	CASSLGLAGAYNEQFF
-	TRBV5-4	TRBJ2-1	TRBD2	TGTGCCAGCAGCTTCGGGACTACCAATGAGCAGTTCTTC	CASSFGTTNEQFF
-	TRBV18	TRBJ1-2	TRBD1	TGTGCCAGCTCACCAACAGGGGATGGCTACACCTTC	CASSPTGDGYTF
-	TRBV11-3	TRBJ1-6	TRBD1	TGTGCCAGCAGACCGCGTTGGGACAGCAATTCACCCCTCCACTTT	CASRPRWDSNSPLHF
-	TRBV6-5	TRBJ1-2	-	TGTGCCAGCAGTTACTCAAGAGGTAATGGCTACACCTTC	CASSYSRGNGYTF